The 20 T cell receptor beta chains reported below all come from one sample, sequenced in a study of spatial heterogeneity in lung cancer (dated by TCRdb to the late 2010s). The meaning of the sample's time point label: sample taken at primary tumor resection. For TCR sequencing, whole RNA was extracted from tumor and nontumor lung tissue, or from cryopreserved PBMC samples, and no cell sorting was done. Libraries were made using 5' RACE. Sequencing took place on a NextSeq 500. The public reads were reprocessed in TCRdb via fastp at Q25 and MiXCR, keeping in-frame beta chains. Every CDR3 protein is listed once, alongside the most common genes and DNA of its rows. The sample table lists about 41,000 distinct CDR3 sequences, over 9.5% of them with a count of one. Clones ranked in the top ten supply around 42% of the sample. The sequencing used PBMCs, collected at surgery. These receptors all stem from a female donor with early-stage non-small cell lung cancer.

The chain links TRBV5-1 to TRBJ2-4; D may match TRBD1 or TRBD2 (5 bases each). The V gene lost 0 bases and the J gene lost 7 bases, with 8 bases spanning the gap. The CDR3 contains 13 residues. Germline lookup yields CDR1 SGHRS and CDR2 YFSETQ. CDR3 residues: CASSLGGVNIQYF. The CDR3 DNA reads as TGCGCCAGCAGCTTGGGAGGGGTTAACATTCAGTACTTC. The full variable domain, its missing parts supplied by reference TRBV5-1 and TRBJ2-4, is KAGVTQTPRYLIKTRGQQVTLSCSPISGHRSVSWYQQTPGQGLQFLFEYFSETQRNKGNFPGRFSGRQFSNSRSEMNVSTLELGDSALYLCASSLGGVNIQYFGAGTRLSVL.

The rearrangement joins TRBV5-6 to TRBJ1-1, with 9 bases matching TRBD1. The V gene's germline CDR1 is SGHDT and CDR2 YYEEEE. V gave up 3 bases and J gave up 3 bases; unmatched junction bases: 3. The length of the CDR3 is 14 residues. In DNA form, the CDR3 reads TGTGCCAGCAGCTCCTGGACAGGGGACACTGAAGCTTTCTTT. It codes for CASSSWTGDTEAFF. The full variable domain, completed using reference TRBV5-6 and TRBJ1-1, is DAGVTQSPTHLIKTRGQQVTLRCSPKSGHDTVSWYQQALGQGPQFIFQYYEEEERQRGNFPDRFSGHQFPNYSSELNVNALLLGDSALYLCASSSWTGDTEAFFGQGTRLTVV.

Many counts were recorded for this clonotype. The gene calls are TRBV20-1 and TRBJ2-7; 7 bases are a match to TRBD2. The CDR3 has 14 residues. V dropped 4 bases and J dropped 4; count of bases not matched to a gene: 10. Looked up from germline, CDR1 is DFQATT and CDR2 is SNEGSKA (reference sequence). CDR3 region: CSAILRGLRYEQYF. Written as DNA, the CDR3 is TGCAGTGCTATTCTGAGGGGACTAAGATACGAGCAGTACTTC.

This clonotype was found a few times. The rearrangement links TRBV9 to TRBJ2-3; D remains unclear. This CDR3 contains 14 residues. CDR1 SGDLS and CDR2 YYNGEE come from the germline V gene. Between the trimmed V and J ends, which lost 0 bases and 3 bases, there was a span of 8 bases. The CDR3 protein is CASSVDLGTDTQYF. The CDR3 DNA is TGTGCCAGCAGCGTAGATCTTGGTACAGATACGCAGTATTTT.

This clonotype has at least ten counts. The rearrangement joins TRBV12-3 or TRBV12-4 to TRBJ2-1; D is possibly TRBD2 (5 bases). The CDR3 length is 15 residues. Trimming stripped 1 base from V and 4 bases from J, with 11 bases between. The CDR3 region is CASSLGRRTYNEQFF. Written as DNA, the CDR3 is TGTGCCAGCAGTTTAGGCAGGAGGACTTACAATGAGCAGTTCTTC.

In this sample, this clonotype turned up a few times. The V gene is TRBV12-3 or TRBV12-4, the J gene TRBJ1-2; D is undetermined. The CDR3 extends over 14 amino acids. V dropped 6 bases and J dropped 2 bases, with 13 bases sitting between them. CDR3 sequence (DNA): TGTGCCAGCAGGCCGGCCGCCCGCAACTATGGCTACACCTTC. This gives the protein CASRPAARNYGYTF.

The chain carries TRBV7-9 and TRBJ1-1; D is ambiguous. Germline V gives CDR1 SEHNR, CDR2 FQNEAQ (reference sequence). Trimming took off 0 bases at V and 3 bases at J, with 5 bases between the two ends. The CDR3 totals 13 residues. CDR3 in amino acids: CASSLAPYTEAFF. The CDR3 nucleotides are TGTGCCAGCAGCTTAGCCCCTTACACTGAAGCTTTCTTT. Looking up the rest from reference TRBV7-9 and TRBJ1-1 gives the full variable domain: DTGVSQNPRHKITKRGQNVTFRCDPISEHNRLYWYRQTLGQGPEFLTYFQNEAQLEKSRLLSDRFSAERPKGSFSTLEIQRTEQGDSAMYLCASSLAPYTEAFFGQGTRLTVV.

Comments on this clonotype: This sequence may be a read error, since a much larger clone differs from it by one base. The CDR3: CASSLDNYGDTF. The CDR3 DNA sequence: TGTGCCAGCAGTTTAGACAACTATGGCGACACCTTC. V gene TRBV6-5 combines with J gene TRBJ1-2; unclear D gene. CDR3 length equals 12 residues. Germline loops: CDR1 MNHEY, CDR2 SVGAGI.

V gene TRBV7-8 combines with J gene TRBJ2-2; D ambiguous. CDR3 size: 16 residues. V lost 5 bases and J lost 8, with 21 bases in between. Germline-derived CDR1 and CDR2 are SGHVS and FQNEAQ. CDR3: CASSLKDLTVPGELFF. CDR3 DNA: TGTGCCAGCAGCCTCAAGGACCTCACGGTACCGGGGGAGCTGTTTTTT.

In nucleotides, the CDR3 is TGTGCCAGCAGTGAAGTGAGGGATAGGTATGGCTACACCTTC. Its protein is CASSEVRDRYGYTF. The chain employs TRBV6-1 and TRBJ1-2; no firm D call. CDR3 length: 14 residues. V lost 1 base, J lost 5 bases, and 11 bases lay in between. Germline V gene data show CDR1 as MNHNS and CDR2 as SASEGT.

The genes are TRBV7-2 and TRBJ1-2, with a tentative D call TRBD1 (5 bases). This CDR3 is built from 14 residues. Germline V gene data show CDR1 as SGHTA and CDR2 as FQGNSA. Trimming took off 1 base at V and 6 bases at J, with 12 bases between the two ends. The DNA for the CDR3 is TGTGCCAGCAGCTTAGTCCTGGGGCCGGATGGCTACACCTTC. As protein: CASSLVLGPDGYTF.

This chain links TRBV20-1 with TRBJ1-5, with D tentatively TRBD1 (5 bases). Per the germline V gene, CDR1 is DFQATT and CDR2 is SNEGSKA (reference sequence). Trimming cost V 0 bases and J 6 bases, with 15 bases left between them. This CDR3 is built from 15 residues. CDR3 nucleotide sequence: TGCAGTGCTAGAGATTTGAGCAGGGCCGTTCAGCCCCAGCATTTT. As protein: CSARDLSRAVQPQHF.

A few counts support this clonotype. The rearrangement links TRBV2 to TRBJ2-3; 8 positions match TRBD1. The CDR3 spans 15 residues. V dropped 8 bases and J dropped 5; count of bases not matched to a gene: 12. The germline V gene has CDR1 SNHLY and CDR2 FYNNEI. The CDR3 sequence: CASRTDRGKRDTQYF. DNA for the CDR3: TGTGCCAGCCGGACCGACAGGGGCAAACGAGATACGCAGTATTTT.

The V gene is TRBV6-2 or TRBV6-3, the J gene TRBJ1-2; D uncertain. This CDR3 spans 13 amino acids. With 5 bases removed from V and 2 bases from J, the gap between germline ends came to 9 bases. Germline V gene data show CDR1 as MNHEY and CDR2 as SVGEGT. The CDR3 region has the DNA TGTGCCAGCAGTAGGACGGCGAACTATGGCTACACCTTC. Its translation is CASSRTANYGYTF.

The chain joins TRBV24-1 to TRBJ2-1; D remains ambiguous. V lost 4 bases and J 9 bases, leaving 9 bases between the germline ends. CDR3 size: 12 residues. Germline V gene sequence: CDR1 KGHDR, CDR2 SFDVKD. The CDR3 protein is CATSERNSEQFF. CDR3 in DNA: TGTGCCACCAGTGAAAGGAATTCTGAGCAGTTCTTC.

The rearrangement links TRBV6-5 to TRBJ2-6; 8 bases fit TRBD1. V dropped 5 bases and J dropped 2; count of bases not matched to a gene: 5. The length of the CDR3 is 16 residues. The germline V gene has CDR1 MNHEY and CDR2 SVGAGI. For the CDR3, the DNA is TGTGCCAGCAGTCGACAGGGGAGGACTGGGGCCAACGTCCTGACTTTC. Amino acids: CASSRQGRTGANVLTF.

CDR3 nucleotide sequence: TGCGCCAGCAGCTTGGAGCCAGGGGGACAAGAGACCCAGTACTTC. Translation: CASSLEPGGQETQYF. This chain uses TRBV5-1 with TRBJ2-5, with 7 bases matching TRBD1. The germline V gene encodes CDR1 SGHRS and CDR2 YFSETQ. The length of the CDR3 is 15 residues. V gave up 0 bases and J gave up 2 bases; unmatched junction bases: 4.

CDR3 nucleotides: TGCAGCGTTGGGTACCAGCCGGTGGGCGAGCAGTACTTC. This encodes CSVGYQPVGEQYF. The V and J genes are TRBV29-1 and TRBJ2-7, with D unresolved. Per the germline V gene, CDR1 is SQVTM and CDR2 is ANQGSEA. The CDR3 runs to 13 residues. V was shortened by 4 bases and J by 6 bases, with 16 bases between the two germline ends.

This clonotype showed up just a few times. The chain recombines TRBV4-2 with TRBJ2-5; D possibly corresponds to TRBD2 (7 bases). The CDR3 spans 15 residues. Trimming removed 4 bases at V and 5 bases at J, with 17 bases between. Per germline, CDR1 LGHNA and CDR2 YNFKEQ. In DNA, the CDR3 is TGTGCCAGCAGCCCAGTTCGGGGGGCTGGGGAGACCCAGTACTTC. Its translation: CASSPVRGAGETQYF.

The genes are TRBV6-5 and TRBJ2-3; TRBD1 agrees at 8 bases. The length of the CDR3 is 16 residues. CDR1 MNHEY and CDR2 SVGAGI come from the germline V gene. With V trimmed by 6 bases and J by 4 bases, 12 bases remained unmatched. The CDR3 loop is CASSSATSGGADTQYF. CDR3 in DNA: TGTGCCAGCAGCTCCGCTACCTCAGGGGGCGCAGATACGCAGTATTTT.